This T cell receptor beta chain was sequenced during a study of CD8+ T cells in alopecia areata (dated by TCRdb to about 2018). Broadly, across the study: The study used high-throughput TCRbeta sequencing to examine T cell clonal expansion in alopecia areata, in both the C3H/HeJ mouse model and human patients. On the human side, TCRbeta sequencing was run on scalp tissue and on sorted CD4+ and CD8+ peripheral blood T cells from healthy controls and from alopecia areata patients with either patchy or totalis/universalis disease. Scalp clonality was compared across normal scalp (n=4), patchy alopecia areata scalp (n=8), and alopecia totalis/universalis scalp (n=8). RNA came from the PAXgene miRNA kit for fixed scalp, the miRNeasy kit for PBMCs, and the RNeasy kit for mouse skin. TCRbeta CDR3 regions were amplified by immunoSEQ multiplex PCR with 35 Vbeta forward and 13 Jbeta reverse primers. Summary of the overall study and its limitations: Compared with normal scalp, lesional scalp had higher clonality and more expanded CD8+ clones, particularly in alopecia totalis/universalis, a pattern that suggests antigenic drive. Unlike mouse skin, which is dominated by gammadelta T cells, normal human skin has resident alphabeta T cells that are also sequenced, and this complicates analysis of the scalp TCR repertoire. Shared TCR sequences between patients were less evident than in mice, which may be partly attributable to HLA diversity in the patient population.

As regards this clone: The antigen it binds to is not known. No base qualities exist here, and no much larger clone lies one base off it.

Peripheral blood and lesional scalp punch biopsies were obtained from patients with alopecia areata. After PBMCs were isolated by density centrifugation and stained for CD3, CD4 and CD8, a FACSAria was used to sort CD4+ and CD8+ T cells. The untreated alopecia areata patients were recruited through a multicenter biomarker study. In roughly five patients from the biomarker study, the blood CD8+ T cells went through an additional sort into NKG2D-low and NKG2D-high fractions. Library preparation was by the immunoSEQ multiplex PCR assay. For TCR sequencing, RNA was extracted from every sample and reverse transcribed into cDNA to serve as template. First-strand cDNA was synthesized with SuperScript III using a 2:1 mix of oligo-dT and random hexamers. A synthetic immune receptor repertoire was used to assess amplification bias, and residual bias was removed computationally. On the study's bioinformatics: Raw reads were preprocessed to remove errors, and CDR3 was defined by IMGT conventions from the conserved cysteine to phenylalanine. To get clonality, Shannon entropy was normalized by log2 of the number of productive unique TCRs and the result was subtracted from 1. Scalp TCRbeta sequences were cross-referenced with sorted blood CD4 and CD8 repertoires so that the CD4 or CD8 identity of scalp clones could be inferred. What TCRdb holds here is the immuneACCESS table cut down to in-frame rearrangements. Part of the clones is not present; checked against another copy, under half of the missing clones reflect an unresolved V gene, and the others are unexplained. V and J calls and clone size come straight from that table; D and trimming were deduced from the DNA. Here the sample has over 30,000 clones; about three quarters occur a single time. The ten largest clones add up to 19% of the sample.

CDR1 and CDR2 were assigned from the germline V gene (reference sequence) as MNHEY and SMNVEV. Trimming takes 2 bases off V and 10 bases off J; junction bases not matched to a gene: 7. The CDR3 sequence holds 15 residues, the cysteine and phenylalanine included. The entry retains the CDR3 DNA only, 45 bases that are in frame from base 1. Sequences were obtained from NKG2D-low CD8+ T cells sorted from blood. The sample's cell subset or site label, decoded: sorted CD8+ NKG2D-low blood T cells. The rearranged segments are TRBV27 and TRBJ2-1; TRBD2 fits 11 bases in the junction. This receptor was taken from a human donor with alopecia areata. The CDR3 region: CASSLNSGRAREQFF. The base sequence is TGTGCCAGCAGTTTAAATAGCGGGAGGGCCCGGGAGCAGTTCTTC.